Below, 9 T cell receptor beta chains from the same sample are listed, as sequenced in a study of T cell repertoires in cytomegalovirus infection. TCRdb ran MiXCR on the reads and lists one entry per CDR3 protein. The top ten clones hold over 15% of a sample with approximately 200,000 distinct CDR3 sequences, approximately 24% of them seen once. Sequenced sample: CD8+ T cells from PBMCs. These receptor sequences come from a human donor in good health (CMV status not recorded). Some clones in this sample may be carry-over from other donors' samples.

This clonotype was seen a few times. The chain joins TRBV2 to TRBJ2-1; D may be TRBD2 (6 bases). The V gene lost 2 bases and the J gene lost 6 bases, with 17 bases spanning the gap. Germline V gives CDR1 SNHLY, CDR2 FYNNEI. The CDR3 totals 16 residues. In nucleotides, the CDR3 is TGTGCCAGCAGTGAATTCGTAGCGGACCCCCCCAATGAGCAGTTCTTC. Protein product: CASSEFVADPPNEQFF.

The V call is TRBV20-1, the J call TRBJ1-6, with a possible D match to TRBD1 (6 bases). The CDR3 is made up of 15 amino acids. The germline gives CDR1 DFQATT, CDR2 SNEGSKA (reference sequence). The V end was cut by 0 bases, the J end by 5 bases, with 11 bases between. The CDR3 spells CSARDRGLDNSPLHF. The CDR3 region has the DNA TGCAGTGCTAGAGATCGGGGGCTGGATAATTCACCCCTCCACTTT.

By frequency in the sample, this clonotype is medium-sized. V is TRBV7-2 and J is TRBJ2-1; perhaps TRBD2 as D (7 bases). The CDR3 is 16 amino acids. Between the trimmed V and J ends, which lost 4 bases and 8 bases, there was a span of 21 bases. Germline V gene data show CDR1 as SGHTA and CDR2 as FQGNSA. The CDR3 sequence: CASSSYWRGPKDEQFF. Here the CDR3 DNA reads TGTGCCAGCAGCTCCTACTGGCGGGGGCCGAAGGATGAGCAGTTCTTC.

V is TRBV13 and J is TRBJ2-1; 13 bases align to TRBD2. The length of the CDR3 is 17 residues. Germline CDR1 and CDR2: PRHDT and FYEKMQ (reference sequence). The V gene end was trimmed by 5 bases and the J gene end by 4 bases; junction bases not matched to a gene: 8. This chain's CDR3 is CASSETSGGALYNEQFF. DNA for the CDR3: TGTGCCAGCAGCGAAACTAGCGGGGGGGCCTTATACAATGAGCAGTTCTTC.

This clonotype was seen a few times. The V call is TRBV20-1, the J call TRBJ1-5; D is perhaps TRBD1 (6 bases). Germline CDR1 reads DFQATT; CDR2 reads SNEGSKA (reference sequence). The CDR3 spans 15 residues. Trimming stripped 4 bases from V and 2 bases from J, with 15 bases between. Here the CDR3 reads CSANEGVGGNQPQHF. The CDR3, as DNA: TGCAGTGCTAATGAGGGGGTGGGGGGCAATCAGCCCCAGCATTTT.

The chain is built from TRBV27 and TRBJ1-2; D is perhaps TRBD1 (5 bases). V was cut by 5 bases and J by 1 base, with 14 bases left in between. The CDR3 contains 15 residues. The germline CDR1 and CDR2 sequences are MNHEY and SMNVEV (reference sequence). CDR3 protein: CASSVSGGVNYGYTF. The CDR3 region has the DNA TGTGCCAGCAGTGTGTCTGGGGGGGTTAACTATGGCTACACCTTC.

As concerns this clonotype: A much larger clonotype is one base distant, so this may be a read error. The J gene is TRBJ2-7, the V gene TRBV12-3 or TRBV12-4; 7 bases match TRBD2. The CDR3 is 15 residues long. DNA of the CDR3: TGTGCCAGCAGCCCGGGGGGAGGGAGCTCCTACGAGCATTACTTC. Translation: CASSPGGGSSYEHYF.

This clonotype was found many times. The chain uses TRBV12-3 or TRBV12-4 and TRBJ2-1; possible D gene TRBD1, 6 bases. The CDR3 has 14 amino acids. The ends were cut back, 5 bases at V and 4 bases at J, with 12 bases in the middle. The DNA of the CDR3 is TGTGCCAGCAGTCCCTCTCAGGGGTACAATGAGCAGTTCTTC. This translates into CASSPSQGYNEQFF.

V and J are TRBV7-2 and TRBJ2-7; maybe TRBD2 (6 bases). V dropped 5 bases and J dropped 3 bases, with 14 bases sitting between them. The germline V gene has CDR1 SGHTA and CDR2 FQGNSA. The CDR3 consists of 14 residues. CDR3 nucleotides: TGTGCCAGCAGCAAGCCGGGACTGAGCTACGAGCAGTACTTC. Protein: CASSKPGLSYEQYF.